This T cell receptor beta chain was documented in a study of blood T cell repertoires in COVID-19. Across the study: COVID-19 samples collected from the United States, Italy and Spain covered acute and convalescent phases. PBMCs, B-cell-depleted T cells, or T cells were the source of the cDNA or gDNA that made up the material.

Germline V gene lookup returns CDR1 KGHSH and CDR2 LQKENI. CDR3 size: 15 residues. The V end was cut by 6 bases, the J end by 6 bases, with 20 bases between. Under the authors' procedure: Amplification of reference gene primers provided the estimated nucleated cell counts. TCRdb keeps only in-frame clones here, not all; method: immunoSEQ multiplex PCR. V, J and clone size derive from that table, while D and trimming were established from the DNA sequence. The top ten clones hold roughly 14% of a sample with about 190,000 clones, about 88% of them seen once. The TCR originated in a man aged 25-40 years with active or convalescent COVID-19. The sequencing input was peripheral blood. The genes are TRBV18 and TRBJ1-2; D is possibly TRBD1 (5 bases). The CDR3 nucleotides read TGTGCCAGCTCTCGACGCGGGACGGCTGAGGATGGCTACACCTTC. The encoded protein is CASSRRGTAEDGYTF.